The subject of this entry is one T cell receptor beta chain. Its antigen is unidentified. Sample-barcoded 5' priming and a J-beta primer mix drove a second PCR of about 6 to 12 cycles. MiXCR, run by TCRdb on the 5' RACE reads, gives a single entry per CDR3 protein. The sample gives over a million distinct CDR3 sequences, more than 35% of which show up once; 15% to 20% is in the top ten. This sample was taken from a study of blood T cells in healthy people across ages. The study's findings and limits: Donors of long life had a larger count of naive CD4+ cells and greater diversity than aged donors. The study lacked donor CMV status, which possibly confounded expanded clonotype changes.

The authors isolated at least 6.5 million PBMCs per sample. Trimming cost V 5 bases and J 11 bases, with 18 bases left between them. The CDR3 is 13 amino acids. Germline loops: CDR1 MNHEY, CDR2 SMNVEV (reference sequence). The material sequenced was blood. The sequence came from a woman between 55 and 75 years old in good health. V gene TRBV27 combines with J gene TRBJ2-5; D not certain. CDR3 in amino acids: CASSAHMWPEQYF. In DNA form, the CDR3 reads TGTGCCAGCAGTGCCCACATGTGGCCAGAGCAGTACTTC.